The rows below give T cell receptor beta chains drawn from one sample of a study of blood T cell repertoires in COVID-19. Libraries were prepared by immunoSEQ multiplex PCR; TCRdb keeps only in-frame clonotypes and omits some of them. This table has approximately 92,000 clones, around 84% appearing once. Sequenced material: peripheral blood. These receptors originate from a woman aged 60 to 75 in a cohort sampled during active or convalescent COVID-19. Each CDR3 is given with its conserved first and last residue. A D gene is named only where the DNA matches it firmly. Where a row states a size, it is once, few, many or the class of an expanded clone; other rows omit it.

CDR3 DNA: TGTGCCAGCAGCTGGGAGGGCGGTTACAATGAGCAGTTCTTC
CDR3 protein: CASSWEGGYNEQFF
J gene: TRBJ2-1
clone size: once
D gene: TRBD2
V gene: TRBV3-1/TRBV3-2

CDR3 DNA: TGTGCCAGCAGCGGGGACAGGGGGCGAACTGAAGCTTTCTTT
CDR3 protein: CASSGDRGRTEAFF
J gene: TRBJ1-1
clone size: few
D gene: TRBD1
V gene: TRBV5-8

CDR3 DNA: TGTGCCAGCAGACAAACAGGGGGCCGCTACGAGCAGTACTTC
CDR3 protein: CASRQTGGRYEQYF
J gene: TRBJ2-7
clone size: -
D gene: TRBD1
V gene: TRBV3-1/TRBV3-2

CDR3 DNA: TGTGCCAGCAGCTTGGACACTAACTATGGCTACACCTTC
CDR3 protein: CASSLDTNYGYTF
J gene: TRBJ1-2
clone size: -
D gene: -
V gene: TRBV5-6

CDR3 DNA: TGTGCCAGCAGTGTTACAGGGAGCAATCAGCCCCAGCATTTT
CDR3 protein: CASSVTGSNQPQHF
J gene: TRBJ1-5
clone size: -
D gene: -
V gene: TRBV25-1

CDR3 DNA: TGTGCCAGCAGCTCACAGGGGCTAAACACCGGGGAGCTGTTTTTT
CDR3 protein: CASSSQGLNTGELFF
J gene: TRBJ2-2
clone size: -
D gene: TRBD1
V gene: TRBV7-3

CDR3 DNA: TGTGCCAGCAGCCAACAGGGTTACGAGCAGTACTTC
CDR3 protein: CASSQQGYEQYF
J gene: TRBJ2-7
clone size: -
D gene: -
V gene: TRBV7-2

CDR3 DNA: TGTGCCAGCAGCCCCGGACAGGGGACCTATGGCTACACCTTC
CDR3 protein: CASSPGQGTYGYTF
J gene: TRBJ1-2
clone size: -
D gene: TRBD1
V gene: TRBV4-2

CDR3 DNA: TGTGCCACAAGGGCGGGACGGCTGGCTACAGATACGCAGTATTTT
CDR3 protein: CATRAGRLATDTQYF
J gene: TRBJ2-3
clone size: -
D gene: -
V gene: TRBV19

CDR3 DNA: TGTGCCAGCACCGTAGCGGGCTCCTACAATGAGCAGTTCTTC
CDR3 protein: CASTVAGSYNEQFF
J gene: TRBJ2-1
clone size: few
D gene: TRBD2
V gene: TRBV28

CDR3 DNA: TGTGCCAGCAGGCAGACTAGCGGGGCGACCGGGGAGCTGTTTTTT
CDR3 protein: CASRQTSGATGELFF
J gene: TRBJ2-2
clone size: -
D gene: TRBD2
V gene: TRBV3-1/TRBV3-2

CDR3 DNA: TGTGCCAGCAGTGAAGCGTTGGCTTCGACCTACGAGCAGTACTTC
CDR3 protein: CASSEALASTYEQYF
J gene: TRBJ2-7
clone size: -
D gene: -
V gene: TRBV2

CDR3 DNA: TGTGCCAGCAGCCTACCATATTCTAGGAGTGAGCAGTTCTTC
CDR3 protein: CASSLPYSRSEQFF
J gene: TRBJ2-1
clone size: -
D gene: -
V gene: TRBV3-1/TRBV3-2

CDR3 DNA: TGTGCCAGCAGTGCAAGACAGGGGTATGAAGCTTTCTTT
CDR3 protein: CASSARQGYEAFF
J gene: TRBJ1-1
clone size: -
D gene: TRBD1
V gene: TRBV25-1

CDR3 DNA: TGTGCCAGCAGCTCCGGGACAGGGGTCACTGAAGCTTTCTTT
CDR3 protein: CASSSGTGVTEAFF
J gene: TRBJ1-1
clone size: -
D gene: TRBD1
V gene: TRBV7-3

CDR3 DNA: TGTGCCAGCTCACCACCGTTCCGGGAACAGACCCAGTACTTC
CDR3 protein: CASSPPFREQTQYF
J gene: TRBJ2-5
clone size: once
D gene: -
V gene: TRBV18

CDR3 DNA: TGTGCCAGCTCAAGGACAGGGGGAGACTCACCCCTCCACTTT
CDR3 protein: CASSRTGGDSPLHF
J gene: TRBJ1-6
clone size: -
D gene: TRBD1
V gene: TRBV18

CDR3 DNA: TGTGCCAGCAGCTTAGGGCGAGGTCAGCCCCAGCATTTT
CDR3 protein: CASSLGRGQPQHF
J gene: TRBJ1-5
clone size: -
D gene: -
V gene: TRBV7-9

CDR3 DNA: TGTGCCAGCAGCCAAGAATGGACTAGCGGGGGGGCCATGGCAGATACGCAGTATTTT
CDR3 protein: CASSQEWTSGGAMADTQYF
J gene: TRBJ2-3
clone size: -
D gene: TRBD2
V gene: TRBV3-1/TRBV3-2

CDR3 DNA: TGTGCCAGCAGCGTAGCTACGGGAGGTAGCGGGAGTTCAGATACGCAGTATTTT
CDR3 protein: CASSVATGGSGSSDTQYF
J gene: TRBJ2-3
clone size: once
D gene: TRBD2
V gene: TRBV9

CDR3 DNA: TGTGCCAGCAGCTTGGGCGGGAGAACCGGGGAGCTGTTTTTT
CDR3 protein: CASSLGGRTGELFF
J gene: TRBJ2-2
clone size: few
D gene: TRBD2
V gene: TRBV11-3

CDR3 DNA: TGTGCCAGCAGCCAAGTGCCTTCGGGGGGCACCGGGGAGCTGTTTTTT
CDR3 protein: CASSQVPSGGTGELFF
J gene: TRBJ2-2
clone size: -
D gene: TRBD2
V gene: TRBV3-1/TRBV3-2